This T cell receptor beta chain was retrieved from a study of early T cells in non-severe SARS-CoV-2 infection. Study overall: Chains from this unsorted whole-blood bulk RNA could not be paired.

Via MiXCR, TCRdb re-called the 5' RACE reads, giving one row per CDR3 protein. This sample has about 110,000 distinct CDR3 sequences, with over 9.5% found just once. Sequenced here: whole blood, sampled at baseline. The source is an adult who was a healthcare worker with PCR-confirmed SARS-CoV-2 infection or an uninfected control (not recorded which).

This chain's CDR3 is CASGTKGLDTQYF. The CDR3 region has the DNA TGTGCCAGCGGGACTAAAGGATTAGATACGCAGTATTTT. The gene calls are TRBV12-3 or TRBV12-4 and TRBJ2-3; 7 bases fit TRBD2. The CDR3 has 13 amino acids. V was pared by 8 bases and J by 5 bases, with 7 bases of the junction left unmatched.